Below, 25 T cell receptor beta chains from the same sample are listed, as sequenced in a study of CD8 T cells in ankylosing spondylitis. TCRdb re-derived calls from the 5' RACE reads in MiXCR, one entry per CDR3 protein. The sample has hundreds of thousands of distinct CDR3 sequences; 17% are singletons. Study-level points and caveats: A motif of 7 to 9 highly homologous TCR beta variants was seen as apparently characteristic of ankylosing spondylitis blood.

These receptors are not linked to any known antigen. The sample comprised blood, either unsorted or a sorted T cell fraction (not recorded which). These receptors were collected from a male donor with ankylosing spondylitis.

This clonotype was found a few times. The chain uses TRBV7-2 and TRBJ1-5; weak D call: TRBD1 (5 bases). This CDR3 contains 14 residues. V shed 3 bases and J shed 6 bases, with 12 bases lying between them. Germline V gives CDR1 SGHTA, CDR2 FQGNSA. The CDR3 DNA sequence: TGTGCCAGCAGCTTCGGGGGGGTGGGTCAGCCCCAGCATTTT. This sequence encodes CASSFGGVGQPQHF.

The chain employs TRBV20-1 and TRBJ1-6; 7 bases match TRBD1. J lost 7 bases, V lost 5 bases, and 8 bases had no gene match. Looked up from germline, CDR1 is DFQATT and CDR2 is SNEGSKA (reference sequence). This CDR3 is 14 amino acids long. The CDR3, as DNA: TGCAGTGCTTCCCCAGGGGGGGGGAATTCACCCCTCCACTTT. The encoded protein is CSASPGGGNSPLHF.

The chain uses TRBV29-1 and TRBJ1-1; D remains unclear. CDR3 length: 18 amino acids. Germline V gene sequence: CDR1 SQVTM, CDR2 ANQGSEA. V was pared by 0 bases and J by 2 bases, with 22 bases between. In nucleotides, the CDR3 is TGCAGCGTTGAAGATAAGGCGGGCGGGTGGCGGATAAACACTGAAGCTTTCTTT. It translates to CSVEDKAGGWRINTEAFF.

The chain employs TRBV11-2 and TRBJ1-2, with D perhaps TRBD1 (5 bases). Trimming removed 1 base from V and 2 bases from J, with 11 bases in between. Germline loops: CDR1 SGHAT, CDR2 FQNNGV. The CDR3 spans 15 residues. The CDR3 coding sequence is TGTGCCAGCAGCTTAGGGCCTGGACAAAACTATGGCTACACCTTC. Protein: CASSLGPGQNYGYTF.

The rearrangement joins TRBV7-3 to TRBJ2-7; 11 nucleotides align to TRBD2. Trimming took 5 bases from V and 3 from J; bases not matched to a gene: 6. The CDR3 is 15 residues long. CDR1 is SGHTA, CDR2 FQGTGA, per germline. The CDR3, as DNA: TGTGCCAGCAGCCCCGGGACTAGCGGCCTCTACGAGCAGTACTTC. Protein product: CASSPGTSGLYEQYF.

At least ten counts were recorded for this clonotype. V and J are TRBV12-3 or TRBV12-4 and TRBJ2-2; 9 bases line up with TRBD2. V gave up 6 bases and J gave up 7 bases; unmatched junction bases: 6. CDR3 length: 14 residues. CDR3 sequence reads: CASSERGVVGELFF. Written as DNA, the CDR3 is TGTGCCAGCAGCGAGCGGGGGGTGGTCGGGGAGCTGTTTTTT.

Ten or more counts support this clonotype. The chain has TRBV12-3 or TRBV12-4 and TRBJ1-2; 7 bases are a match to TRBD1. After removal of 3 bases from V and 7 bases from J, the junction contained 11 bases not matched to a gene. This CDR3 spans 15 amino acids. The CDR3 spells CASSLGQPPSRGYTF. DNA for the CDR3: TGTGCCAGCAGTTTGGGACAGCCCCCGAGCCGTGGCTACACCTTC.

This chain links TRBV11-2 with TRBJ2-5; D may correspond to TRBD1 or TRBD2 (6 bases each). V lost 0 bases and J lost 5, with 19 bases in between. In germline, CDR1 is SGHAT, CDR2 FQNNGV. This CDR3 contains 17 residues. The CDR3 DNA sequence: TGTGCCAGCAGCTTAGAGGGGGGCAGAAACCAATTTGAGACCCAGTACTTC. Translated: CASSLEGGRNQFETQYF.

This clonotype was observed many times. The chain couples TRBV28 to TRBJ2-5; no clear D gene. The germline gives CDR1 MDHEN, CDR2 SYDVKM. The V gene lost 2 bases and the J gene lost 4 bases, with 5 bases spanning the gap. The CDR3 contains 12 residues. The CDR3 protein is CASSLLGETQYF. In DNA, the CDR3 is TGTGCCAGCAGTTTACTCGGAGAGACCCAGTACTTC. Complete variable domain (other parts from reference TRBV28 and TRBJ2-5): DVKVTQSSRYLVKRTGEKVFLECVQDMDHENMFWYRQDPGLGLRLIYFSYDVKMKEKGDIPEGYSVSREKKERFSLILESASTNQTSMYLCASSLLGETQYFGPGTRLLVL.

This clonotype was seen a few times. This sequence joins TRBV7-8 and TRBJ2-1; D is undetermined. This CDR3 is 15 amino acids long. Germline V gene lookup returns CDR1 SGHVS and CDR2 FQNEAQ. V lost 1 base and J 2 bases, leaving 9 bases between the germline ends. The CDR3 bases are TGTGCCAGCAGCTTAGACCGCCCCCCCTACAATGAGCAGTTCTTC. The encoded protein is CASSLDRPPYNEQFF.

The gene calls are TRBV5-1 and TRBJ2-5; D remains unclear. Trimming took off 0 bases at V and 2 bases at J, with 14 bases between the two ends. CDR1 and CDR2 (germline): SGHRS, YFSETQ. The CDR3 sequence is 16 residues long. CDR3 region: CASSLVVTTIQETQYF. Written as DNA, the CDR3 is TGCGCCAGCAGCTTGGTCGTCACGACAATACAAGAGACCCAGTACTTC.

This clonotype was observed a handful of times. V usage is TRBV7-2 and J usage is TRBJ1-5, with D perhaps matching TRBD1 (5 bases). V lost 5 bases to trimming and J lost 10 bases, with 18 bases between them. The CDR3 sequence is 14 residues long. Germline CDR1 is SGHTA and CDR2 is FQGNSA. For the CDR3, the DNA is TGTGCCAGCAGCCCGGGGACGGTGGCTGGCCCCCAGCATTTT. Translation: CASSPGTVAGPQHF.

This clonotype occurred a few times. The chain joins TRBV5-1 to TRBJ2-2, with 10 bases matching TRBD2. This CDR3 is 15 amino acids long. V lost 2 bases, J lost 4 bases, and 2 bases stayed unmatched. The V gene's germline CDR1 is SGHRS and CDR2 YFSETQ. Written as DNA, the CDR3 is TGCGCCAGCAGCTTTGGACTAGCGGTCACCGGGGAGCTGTTTTTT. Protein: CASSFGLAVTGELFF.

The V gene is TRBV10-2, the J gene TRBJ1-5; TRBD1 matches 9 bases. CDR1 is WSHSY, CDR2 SAAADI, per germline. The length of the CDR3 is 16 residues. Unmatched junction bases numbered 11, after V lost 5 bases and J lost 6 bases. The CDR3, as DNA: TGCGCCAGCAGTAGTGCGGGACAGGGCGAGGGTCAGCCCCAGCATTTT. Its translation is CASSSAGQGEGQPQHF.

The chain links TRBV3-1 to TRBJ1-1; possibly TRBD1 for D (5 bases). V was pared by 1 base and J by 7 bases, with 10 bases between. The CDR3 has 13 amino acids. Germline loops: CDR1 LGHDT, CDR2 YNNKEL (reference sequence). CDR3 loop: CASSQGLGGEAFF. The CDR3 DNA follows: TGTGCCAGCAGCCAAGGGCTGGGGGGTGAAGCTTTCTTT.

The table lists this clonotype with a few counts. A much bigger clone sits one base away, suggesting this may be a read error. The DNA of the CDR3 is TGCAGTGCTGGCGGGGCTCGGGGCTATGGCTACACCTTC. Amino acids: CSAGGARGYGYTF. The chain recombines TRBV20-1 with TRBJ1-2; TRBD1 might be the D (5 bases). Per the germline V gene, CDR1 is DFQATT and CDR2 is SNEGSKA (reference sequence). CDR3 length equals 13 residues. Trimming pared 5 bases from V and 4 bases from J, leaving 14 bases between.

This clonotype was recorded many times. This sequence joins TRBV12-3 or TRBV12-4 and TRBJ1-1, with D possibly matching TRBD1 (5 bases). Between the trimmed V and J ends, which lost 3 bases and 4 bases, there was a span of 9 bases. CDR3 size: 13 residues. The CDR3 DNA sequence: TGTGCCAGCAGTTTGGGAGGGACCACTGAAGCTTTCTTT. Translating gives CASSLGGTTEAFF.

This clonotype was found a few times. This chain joins TRBV4-3 and TRBJ2-1, with D maybe TRBD1 (5 bases). The CDR3 length is 19 residues. Trimming cost V 0 bases and J 7 bases, with 25 bases left between them. The germline V gene has CDR1 LGHNA and CDR2 YSLEER. The CDR3 loop reads CASSQDWGDLEPQYNEQFF. CDR3 coding DNA: TGCGCCAGCAGCCAAGATTGGGGCGACTTAGAACCGCAATATAATGAGCAGTTCTTC.

In its sample, this clonotype was seen many times. The chain links TRBV6-5 to TRBJ1-1; TRBD1 matches 7 bases. V lost 6 bases and J lost 1; bases outside the gene matches: 2. This CDR3 is 13 amino acids long. The germline V gene encodes CDR1 MNHEY and CDR2 SVGAGI. The chain's CDR3 is CASRYRGNTEAFF. The CDR3 coding sequence is TGTGCCAGCAGATACAGGGGGAACACTGAAGCTTTCTTT.

Ten or more counts support this clonotype. The chain uses TRBV12-3 or TRBV12-4 and TRBJ1-1; D gene ambiguous. The CDR3 is made up of 13 amino acids. Trimming took off 3 bases at V and 4 bases at J, with 9 bases between the two ends. The CDR3 spells CASSFAGFTEAFF. In nucleotides, the CDR3 is TGTGCCAGCAGTTTTGCGGGGTTCACTGAAGCTTTCTTT.

There are a few counts of this clonotype. V and J are TRBV28 and TRBJ2-5, with TRBD1 matching 11 bases. V was clipped by 8 bases and J by 0 bases; unmatched bases: 5. From germline, CDR1 is MDHEN and CDR2 SYDVKM. This CDR3 is 15 amino acids long. DNA for the CDR3: TGTGCCAGCGCCCGGACAGGGGGCCACCAAGAGACCCAGTACTTC. The encoded protein is CASARTGGHQETQYF.

The gene calls are TRBV6-1 and TRBJ1-5, with 12 bases that match TRBD1. CDR1 and CDR2 from the germline V gene are MNHNS and SASEGT. Trimming took 3 bases from V and 6 from J; bases not matched to a gene: 6. The CDR3 has 16 amino acids. The CDR3 DNA reads TGTGCCAGCAGTGAGATGGGACAGGGGGCGGGTCAGCCCCAGCATTTT. As protein: CASSEMGQGAGQPQHF.

The V gene is TRBV6-5, the J gene TRBJ1-1; TRBD1 aligns across 8 bases. The germline CDR1 and CDR2 sequences are MNHEY and SVGAGI. Trimming removed 0 bases from V and 1 base from J; junction bases left unmatched: 7. The CDR3 loop spans 17 amino acids. The CDR3 region is CASSYSTPGTGNTEAFF. The CDR3 DNA reads as TGTGCCAGCAGTTACTCGACTCCAGGGACAGGGAACACTGAAGCTTTCTTT.

This clonotype showed up just a few times. The J gene is TRBJ1-1, the V gene TRBV20-1, with D possibly being TRBD1 (6 bases). CDR3 length: 13 residues. Looked up from germline, CDR1 is DFQATT and CDR2 is SNEGSKA (reference sequence). Trimming pared 3 bases from V and 3 bases from J, leaving 11 bases between. CDR3 nucleotides: TGCAGTGCTAGTATCAGGGGAGACACTGAAGCTTTCTTT. Protein: CSASIRGDTEAFF.

In this sample, this clonotype turned up a few times. The chain is built from TRBV29-1 and TRBJ2-5; a possible D gene is TRBD1 (5 bases). Trimming removed 4 bases at V and 10 bases at J, with 19 bases between. This CDR3 has 13 amino acids. Germline CDR1 reads SQVTM; CDR2 reads ANQGSEA. CDR3 bases: TGCAGCGTTGTGACAGCCCCAGAATCGCACCAGTACTTC. Encoded protein: CSVVTAPESHQYF.